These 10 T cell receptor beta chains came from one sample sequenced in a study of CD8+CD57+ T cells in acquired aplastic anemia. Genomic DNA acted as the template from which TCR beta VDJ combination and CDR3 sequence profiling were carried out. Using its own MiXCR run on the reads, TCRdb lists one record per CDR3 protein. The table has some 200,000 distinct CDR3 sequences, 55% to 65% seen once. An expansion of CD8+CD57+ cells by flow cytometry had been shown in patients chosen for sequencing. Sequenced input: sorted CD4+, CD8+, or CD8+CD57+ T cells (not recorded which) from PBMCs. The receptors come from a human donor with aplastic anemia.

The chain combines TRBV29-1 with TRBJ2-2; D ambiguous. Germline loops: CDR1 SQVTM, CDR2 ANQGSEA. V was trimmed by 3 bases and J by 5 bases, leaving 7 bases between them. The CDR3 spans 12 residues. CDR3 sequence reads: CSVEPTTGELFF. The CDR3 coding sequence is TGCAGCGTTGAGCCAACTACCGGGGAGCTGTTTTTT.

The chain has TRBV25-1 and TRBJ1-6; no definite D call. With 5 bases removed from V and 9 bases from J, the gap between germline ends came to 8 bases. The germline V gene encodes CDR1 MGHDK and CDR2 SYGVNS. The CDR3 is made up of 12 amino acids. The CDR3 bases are TGTGCCAGCAGTTTTATGGGTTCACCCCTCCACTTT. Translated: CASSFMGSPLHF.

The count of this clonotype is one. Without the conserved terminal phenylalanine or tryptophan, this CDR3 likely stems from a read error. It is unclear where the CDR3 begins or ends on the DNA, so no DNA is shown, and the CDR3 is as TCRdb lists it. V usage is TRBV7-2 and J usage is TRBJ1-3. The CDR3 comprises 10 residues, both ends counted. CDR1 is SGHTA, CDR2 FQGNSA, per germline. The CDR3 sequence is CASSLGTSGM.

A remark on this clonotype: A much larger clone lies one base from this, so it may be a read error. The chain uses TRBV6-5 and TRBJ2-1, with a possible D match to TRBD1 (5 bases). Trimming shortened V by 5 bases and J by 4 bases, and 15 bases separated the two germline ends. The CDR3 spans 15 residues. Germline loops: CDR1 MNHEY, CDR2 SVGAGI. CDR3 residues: CASSQAVGLYNEQFF. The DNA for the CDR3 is TGTGCCAGCAGTCAGGCGGTGGGGCTATACAATGAGCAGTTCTTC.

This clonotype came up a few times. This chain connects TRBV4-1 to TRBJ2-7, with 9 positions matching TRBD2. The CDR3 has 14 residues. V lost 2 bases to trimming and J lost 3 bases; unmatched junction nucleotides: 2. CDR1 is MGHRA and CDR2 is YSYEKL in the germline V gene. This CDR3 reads CASSQYSGSYEQYF. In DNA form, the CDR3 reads TGCGCCAGCAGCCAATATAGCGGGAGCTACGAGCAGTACTTC.

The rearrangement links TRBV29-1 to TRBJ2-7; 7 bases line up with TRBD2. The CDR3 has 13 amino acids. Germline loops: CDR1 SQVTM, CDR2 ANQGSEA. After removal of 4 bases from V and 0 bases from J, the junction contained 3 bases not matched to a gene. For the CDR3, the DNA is TGCAGCGTTGTCGGGGGGTCCTCCTACGAGCAGTACTTC. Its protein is CSVVGGSSYEQYF.

DNA of the CDR3: TGTGCCAGCACACAGGAAAACTATGGCTACACCTTC. Its protein is CASTQENYGYTF. V and J are TRBV6-6 and TRBJ1-2, with D possibly TRBD1 on 5 matching bases. This CDR3 is built from 12 residues. Trimming stripped 7 bases from V and 2 bases from J, with 8 bases between. CDR1 and CDR2 from the germline V gene are MNHNY and SVGAGI (reference sequence).

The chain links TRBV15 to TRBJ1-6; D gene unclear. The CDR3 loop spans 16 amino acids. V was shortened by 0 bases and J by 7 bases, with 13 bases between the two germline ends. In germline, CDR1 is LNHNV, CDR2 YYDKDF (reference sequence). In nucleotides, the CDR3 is TGTGCCACCAGCAGAGATCGCGGGTCGATAAATTCACCCCTCCACTTT. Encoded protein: CATSRDRGSINSPLHF.

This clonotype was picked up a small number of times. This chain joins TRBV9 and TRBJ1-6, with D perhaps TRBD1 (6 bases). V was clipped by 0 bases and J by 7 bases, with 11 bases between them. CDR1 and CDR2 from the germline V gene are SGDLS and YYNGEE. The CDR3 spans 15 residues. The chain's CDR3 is CASSVATDRNSPLHF. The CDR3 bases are TGTGCCAGCAGCGTAGCTACAGACAGGAATTCACCCCTCCACTTT.

The CDR3 reads CASSGEGTYGYTF. In DNA form, the CDR3 reads TGTGCCAGCAGTGGGGAGGGAACCTATGGCTACACCTTC. The rearrangement links TRBV6-4 to TRBJ1-2; no clear D. CDR3 length equals 13 residues. V lost 4 bases, J lost 4 bases, and 10 bases lay in between. From germline, CDR1 is MRHNA and CDR2 SNTAGT.